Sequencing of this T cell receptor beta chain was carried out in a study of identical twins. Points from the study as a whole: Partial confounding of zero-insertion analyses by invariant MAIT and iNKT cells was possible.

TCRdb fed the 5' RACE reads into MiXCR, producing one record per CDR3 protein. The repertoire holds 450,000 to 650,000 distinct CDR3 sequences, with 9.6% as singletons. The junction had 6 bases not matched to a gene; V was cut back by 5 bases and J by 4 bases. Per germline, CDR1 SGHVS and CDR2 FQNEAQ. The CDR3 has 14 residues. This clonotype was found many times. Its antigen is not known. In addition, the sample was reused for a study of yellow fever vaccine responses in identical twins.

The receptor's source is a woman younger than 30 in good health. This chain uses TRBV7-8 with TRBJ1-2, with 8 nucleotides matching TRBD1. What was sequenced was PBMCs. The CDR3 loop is CASSPGTGGYGYTF. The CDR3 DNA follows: TGTGCCAGCAGCCCCGGGACAGGAGGCTATGGCTACACCTTC.